This T cell receptor beta chain was observed in a study of chemoradiotherapy in HPV16-positive cancers. With V trimmed by 6 bases and J by 2 bases, 1 base remained unmatched. Germline loops: CDR1 SNHLY, CDR2 FYNNEI. The CDR3 contains 13 residues. Generated by immunoSEQ multiplex PCR, the TCRdb table keeps only in-frame clones and is missing some. This table holds nearly 80 clones. The sequencing here drew on tumor tissue, taken from a patient who underwent chemoradiotherapy. This receptor was taken from a human donor with HPV-associated anogenital cancer. This chain uses TRBV2 with TRBJ2-7; 10 nucleotides line up with TRBD1. The CDR3 DNA reads as TGTGCCAGCAGGGGGACAGGGGCCTACGAGCAGTACTTC. Translated, it gives CASRGTGAYEQYF.